A single sample gave rise to the 14 T cell receptor beta chains below, sequenced in a study of neurological immune-mediated disorders. TCRdb itself ran the 5' RACE reads through MiXCR, one entry per CDR3 protein. Of under 70,000 distinct CDR3 sequences listed, more than 20% are singletons. Stated time point: technical triplicate 2. Source material: PBMCs. Receptors were obtained from a man aged 60 to 69 with HTLV-1-associated myelopathy (HAM/TSP).

This chain connects TRBV20-1 to TRBJ1-5; unclear D gene. Trimming removed 5 bases at V and 0 bases at J, with 11 bases between. The germline CDR1 and CDR2 sequences are DFQATT and SNEGSKA (reference sequence). The CDR3 has 14 amino acids. This chain's CDR3 is CSALQGYSNQPQHF. The CDR3, as DNA: TGCAGTGCTCTACAAGGCTATAGCAATCAGCCCCAGCATTTT.

There are many counts of this clonotype. The V call is TRBV15, the J call TRBJ2-7; D not certain. Germline assignment: CDR1 LNHNV and CDR2 YYDKDF (reference sequence). V lost 0 bases, J lost 2 bases, and 8 bases lay in between. This CDR3 is built from 14 residues. The CDR3 loop reads CATSRDLGTYEQYF. CDR3 coding DNA: TGTGCCACCAGCAGAGACCTAGGGACCTACGAGCAGTACTTC.

Comment on this clonotype: The junction and the germline gene differ at one end; a read error may be behind it. The chain employs TRBV5-6 and TRBJ2-7, with TRBD2 matching 11 bases. In germline, CDR1 is SGHDT, CDR2 YYEEEE. The CDR3 totals 16 residues. The CDR3 is CASSAGLAVSSYGQYF. The DNA for the CDR3 is TGTGCCAGCAGCGCGGGACTAGCGGTGAGTTCCTACGGGCAGTACTTC.

This clonotype has just one count. V usage is TRBV24-1 and J usage is TRBJ2-1, with 10 nucleotides matching TRBD2. CDR1 and CDR2 (germline): KGHDR, SFDVKD. V dropped 8 bases and J dropped 0; count of bases not matched to a gene: 9. This CDR3 spans 17 amino acids. The CDR3, as DNA: TGTGCCACCAATGGGGCAGCGGGAGGGAGCTCCTACAATGAGCAGTTCTTC. The encoded protein is CATNGAAGGSSYNEQFF.

This clonotype was seen ten or more times. The rearrangement uses TRBV6-5 and TRBJ2-7; perhaps TRBD1 as D (5 bases). V was trimmed by 4 bases and J by 6 bases, leaving 16 bases between them. The germline V gene encodes CDR1 MNHEY and CDR2 SVGAGI. The CDR3 consists of 14 residues. The CDR3 loop reads CASSSTFRVGEQYF. The CDR3, as DNA: TGTGCCAGCAGTTCCACCTTCAGGGTAGGCGAGCAGTACTTC.

This clonotype was seen repeatedly, ten times or more. This sequence joins TRBV29-1 and TRBJ2-1, with TRBD2 matching 11 bases. Germline V gene data show CDR1 as SQVTM and CDR2 as ANQGSEA. The ends lost 6 bases at V and 4 bases at J; junction bases unmatched: 8. CDR3 length equals 15 residues. Written as DNA, the CDR3 is TGCAGCGTCTTAGCGGGAGGGCCGGTATACAATGAGCAGTTCTTC. It is translated as CSVLAGGPVYNEQFF.

The CDR3 DNA is TGCAGTGCTATAGACAGGGTTGCCGACACTGAAGCTTTCTTT. This codes for CSAIDRVADTEAFF. The V gene is TRBV20-1, the J gene TRBJ1-1, with 7 bases identical to TRBD1. After removal of 4 bases from V and 3 bases from J, the junction contained 8 bases not matched to a gene. The CDR3 is 14 amino acids. The germline CDR1 and CDR2 sequences are DFQATT and SNEGSKA (reference sequence).

There are many counts of this clonotype. V and J are TRBV5-1 and TRBJ2-2; TRBD1 matches at 8 bases. Trimming took 7 bases from V and 5 from J; bases not matched to a gene: 7. The CDR3 length is 14 residues. The germline V gene has CDR1 SGHRS and CDR2 YFSETQ. The DNA of the CDR3 is TGCGCCAGCGGACAGGGACTCCAGACCGGGGAGCTGTTTTTT. It translates to CASGQGLQTGELFF.

The table lists this clonotype with many counts. This rearrangement joins TRBV6-6 to TRBJ2-1; TRBD1 is a possible D gene (6 bases). Germline V lookup: CDR1 MNHNY, CDR2 SVGAGI (reference sequence). The CDR3 has 14 residues. V was pared by 6 bases and J by 6 bases, with 15 bases between. Written as DNA, the CDR3 is TGTGCCAGCAGGTCCGGCAGGGGTGGCAATGAGCAGTTCTTC. It yields the protein CASRSGRGGNEQFF.

This clonotype was seen repeatedly, ten times or more. The V gene is TRBV20-1, the J gene TRBJ1-1, with a tentative D call TRBD1 (5 bases). The V and J ends lost 8 bases and 3 bases respectively, with 13 bases between them. This CDR3 comprises 12 residues. The germline V gene encodes CDR1 DFQATT and CDR2 SNEGSKA (reference sequence). CDR3 region: CSLRDPDTEAFF. In DNA form, the CDR3 reads TGCAGTCTCCGGGACCCCGACACTGAAGCTTTCTTT.

As concerns this clonotype: The DNA is left out, because the CDR3 cannot be placed on it with certainty; the CDR3 is given as TCRdb lists it. V is TRBV5-1 and J is TRBJ2-3; TRBD1, the table's D call, lacks a check against the DNA. The germline CDR1 and CDR2 sequences are SGHRS and YFSETQ. Inclusive of both ends, the CDR3 amounts to 21 amino acids. CDR3 sequence reads: CASSFYICSTQSLRGTDTQYF.

This rearrangement joins TRBV5-1 to TRBJ1-1; D gene unclear. Germline CDR1 SGHRS, CDR2 YFSETQ. The length of the CDR3 is 15 residues. V gave up 7 bases and J gave up 5 bases, with 21 bases separating them. This CDR3 reads CASAERQSTGTEAFF. The CDR3, as DNA: TGCGCCAGCGCGGAGCGTCAGTCGACGGGTACTGAAGCTTTCTTT.

At least ten counts were recorded for this clonotype. V usage is TRBV5-1 and J usage is TRBJ2-7; TRBD1 is a possible D gene (6 bases). The V gene's germline CDR1 is SGHRS and CDR2 YFSETQ. CDR3 length equals 15 residues. V gave up 4 bases and J gave up 0 bases, with 14 bases separating them. The CDR3 region has the DNA TGCGCCAGCAGCCGCGGACAGACGAGCTCCTACGAGCAGTACTTC. It specifies CASSRGQTSSYEQYF.

This chain connects TRBV18 to TRBJ2-5; D ambiguous. The V end was cut by 5 bases, the J end by 2 bases, with 15 bases between. Germline V gives CDR1 KGHSH, CDR2 LQKENI. The CDR3 has 15 residues. The DNA of the CDR3 is TGTGCCAGCTCAAGTGGCGTGGGCAGGCAAGAGACCCAGTACTTC. The encoded protein is CASSSGVGRQETQYF.